The clone carrying this T cell receptor (beta chain) was observed a handful of times. Its antigen is unidentified. Using a J-beta primer mix together with a sample-barcoded 5' primer, a second PCR was run for about 6 to 12 cycles. From the 5' RACE reads, TCRdb called clonotypes with MiXCR, one entry per CDR3 protein. Counted here are 250,000 to 300,000 distinct CDR3 sequences, around 30% occurring once; the ten biggest clones make up 29%. The record originates from a study of blood T cells in healthy people across ages. Study-wide findings and caveats: As naive T cell percentage varied, TCR beta diversity correlated strongly with it.

The CDR3 consists of 14 residues. Germline CDR1 and CDR2: DFQATT and SNEGSKA (reference sequence). With 3 bases removed from V and 0 bases from J, the gap between germline ends came to 9 bases. The origin of this receptor is a woman in her 70s in good health. The J gene is TRBJ2-1, the V gene TRBV20-1, with unresolved D. The source material was blood. The CDR3 bases are TGCAGTGCTAGCAGGAGAGCCTCCTACAATGAGCAGTTCTTC. This encodes CSASRRASYNEQFF.